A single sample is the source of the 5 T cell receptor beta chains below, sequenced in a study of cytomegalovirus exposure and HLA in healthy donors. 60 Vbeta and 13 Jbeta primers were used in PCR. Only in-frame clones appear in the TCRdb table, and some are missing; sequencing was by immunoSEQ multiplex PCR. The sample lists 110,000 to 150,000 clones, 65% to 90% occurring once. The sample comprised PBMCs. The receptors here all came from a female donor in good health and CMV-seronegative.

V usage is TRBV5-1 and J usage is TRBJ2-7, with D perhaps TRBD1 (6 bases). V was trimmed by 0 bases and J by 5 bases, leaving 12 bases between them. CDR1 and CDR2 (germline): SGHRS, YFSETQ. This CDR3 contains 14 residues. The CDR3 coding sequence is TGCGCCAGCAGCTTGGGCCAGGGGATGAACGAGCAGTACTTC. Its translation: CASSLGQGMNEQYF.

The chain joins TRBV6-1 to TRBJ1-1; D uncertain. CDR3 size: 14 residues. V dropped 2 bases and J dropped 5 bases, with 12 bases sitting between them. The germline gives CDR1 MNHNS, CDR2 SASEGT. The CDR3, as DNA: TGTGCCAGCAGTGAATGGCCGGGAAGGACTGAAGCTTTCTTT. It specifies CASSEWPGRTEAFF.

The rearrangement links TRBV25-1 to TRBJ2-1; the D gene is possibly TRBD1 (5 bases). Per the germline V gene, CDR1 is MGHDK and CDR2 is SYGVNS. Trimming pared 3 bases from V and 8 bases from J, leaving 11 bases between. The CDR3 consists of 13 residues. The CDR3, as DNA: TGTGCCAGCAGTGAGGGTTGGGGCGATGAGCAGTTCTTC. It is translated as CASSEGWGDEQFF.

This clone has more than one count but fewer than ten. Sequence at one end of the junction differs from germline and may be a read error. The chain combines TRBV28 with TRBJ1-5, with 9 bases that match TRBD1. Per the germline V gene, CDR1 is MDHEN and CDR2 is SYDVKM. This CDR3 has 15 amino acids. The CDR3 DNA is TGTGCCAGCAGTTTGGCCGGGACAGGGATGTTCGGTACCGTTTTT. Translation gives CASSLAGTGMFGTVF.

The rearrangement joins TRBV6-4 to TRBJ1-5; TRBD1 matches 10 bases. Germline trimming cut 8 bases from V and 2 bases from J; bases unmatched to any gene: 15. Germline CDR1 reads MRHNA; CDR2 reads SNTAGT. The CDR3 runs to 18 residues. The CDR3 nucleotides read TGTGCCAGCGACACCTGGGACAGGGGAGGTTTGGGCAATCAGCCCCAGCATTTT. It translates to CASDTWDRGGLGNQPQHF.